These T cell receptor beta chains were read from a single sample in a study of CD8 T cells in Susac syndrome. In TCRdb, the immunoSEQ multiplex PCR reads were re-called with MiXCR into one record per CDR3 protein. This sample has about 300,000 distinct CDR3 sequences; approximately 85% occur once, and the top ten carry approximately 0.2%. Sequencing input: CD8+ T cells from PBMCs. These receptors were taken from a human donor with multiple sclerosis. The CDR3 runs from the conserved cysteine through the conserved F or W. The D gene is left open where the match is weak. Expanded clones are given a class, and other clones once, few, many or no size at all.

j_call d_call cdr3_length v_call clone_size cdr3_nt cdr3_aa
TRBJ1-1 - 14 TRBV19 - TGTGCCAGTAGTATAAGCCCCGGGAACACTGAAGCTTTCTTT CASSISPGNTEAFF
TRBJ2-7 TRBD1 15 TRBV29-1 - TGCAGCGTTGACTACCGGGACAGGGCTGTGTACGAGCAGTACTTC CSVDYRDRAVYEQYF
TRBJ1-1 - 16 TRBV4-3 - TGCGCCAGCAGCCATTTCCCTGACAGACGGAACACTGAAGCTTTCTTT CASSHFPDRRNTEAFF
TRBJ1-1 TRBD1 14 TRBV7-9 - TGTGCCAGCAGCCCAGGGACAGGGGTCATTGAAGCTTTCTTT CASSPGTGVIEAFF
TRBJ2-3 - 17 TRBV14 - TGTGCCAGCAGCCAAGGCTGGTCGTTGGGGAAGGAGGATACGCAGTATTTT CASSQGWSLGKEDTQYF
TRBJ2-1 TRBD2 13 TRBV7-3 - TGTGCCAGCAGCGCCTCTAGCGGATTTGAGCAGTTCTTC CASSASSGFEQFF
TRBJ2-6 - 15 TRBV29-1 - TGCAGCGTTGAGAGGCCCGGCCTCGGGGCCAACGTCCTGACTTTC CSVERPGLGANVLTF
TRBJ1-2 - 12 TRBV9 - TGTGCCAGCAGCGTTGGGGAAGGTGGCTACACCTTC CASSVGEGGYTF
TRBJ2-5 TRBD2 16 TRBV7-9 - TGTGCCAGCAGCCCACCGACTAGCGGGGTGGTAGAGACCCAGTACTTC CASSPPTSGVVETQYF
TRBJ2-3 - 17 TRBV6-2/TRBV6-3 - TGTGCCAGCACCGAAGTCGCCTACCTACTAAATACAGATACGCAGTATTTT CASTEVAYLLNTDTQYF
TRBJ2-7 TRBD1 15 TRBV7-9 - TGTGCCAGCGCGGGGCCCGGGACAGGGAACTACGAGCAGTACTTC CASAGPGTGNYEQYF
TRBJ2-3 TRBD1 18 TRBV12-3/TRBV12-4 - TGTACCAGCAACCCGGGGCCGGGGGGGACAGGGGGTGCAGATACGCAGTATTTT CTSNPGPGGTGGADTQYF
TRBJ1-1 - 13 TRBV19 - TGTGCCAGTAGTATAGCAGGGTCGAAAGAAGCTTTCTTT CASSIAGSKEAFF
TRBJ2-1 - 13 TRBV7-9 - TGTGCCAGCAGCTTAGCGTTGAGCTTTGAGCAGTTCTTC CASSLALSFEQFF
TRBJ2-7 - 15 TRBV4-3 - TGCGCCAGCAGCCCATACTCGTTAGGGAGCTACGAGCAGTACTTC CASSPYSLGSYEQYF
TRBJ2-4 TRBD1 17 TRBV3-1 - TGTGCCAGCAGCCCTCGTGGGACAGGGCTTCCCAAAAACATTCAGTACTTC CASSPRGTGLPKNIQYF
TRBJ2-1 - 16 TRBV5-1 - TGCGCCAGCAGCTTGGTGGGTGAGGGATCCCACAATGAGCAGTTCTTC CASSLVGEGSHNEQFF
TRBJ2-2 TRBD1 18 TRBV6-5 - TGTGCCAGCAGTTACTCGTTCTCGACAGGGACGACCACCGGGGAGCTGTTTTTT CASSYSFSTGTTTGELFF
TRBJ1-5 - 18 TRBV12-3/TRBV12-4 - TGTGCCAGCAGTTTAGCGGCGGCGGGGAGTTGGGGCAATCAGCCCCAGCATTTT CASSLAAAGSWGNQPQHF
TRBJ2-7 - 14 TRBV27 few TGTGCCAGCAGTTTTTTAGGGGTATCCTACGAGCAGTACTTC CASSFLGVSYEQYF
TRBJ1-5 - 15 TRBV4-1 - TGCGCCAGCAGCACCGAATGGGGGGAATATCAGCCCCAGCATTTT CASSTEWGEYQPQHF
TRBJ1-5 - 16 TRBV3-1 - TGTGCCAGCAGCCAAGATACCGGCGGAGTGGATCAGCCCCAGCATTTT CASSQDTGGVDQPQHF
TRBJ1-5 - 17 TRBV7-9 - TGTGCCAGCAGCTTAGAGAGTGGAGCGCCCTACAATCAGCCCCAGCATTTT CASSLESGAPYNQPQHF
TRBJ1-1 - 11 TRBV18 - TGTGCCAGCTCACCGGGTAACGAAGCTTTCTTT CASSPGNEAFF
TRBJ2-1 - 14 TRBV6-5 few TGTGCCAGCAGTTTTAGACTTTCCTACAATGAGCAGTTCTTC CASSFRLSYNEQFF
TRBJ2-5 - 14 TRBV6-5 - TGTGCCAGCAGTTACTCCAGCGGAGCGGAGACCCAGTACTTC CASSYSSGAETQYF
TRBJ2-2 TRBD2 16 TRBV4-3 - TGCGCCAGCGGATCAGAGCGGGAACTCGGCACCGGGGAGCTGTTTTTT CASGSERELGTGELFF
TRBJ2-7 TRBD1 16 TRBV3-1 - TGTGCCAGCAGCCAAGACGTAGGGACAGGGCTATGCGAGCAGTACTTC CASSQDVGTGLCEQYF
TRBJ2-1 TRBD1 13 TRBV12-3/TRBV12-4 once TGTGCCAGCCAGACAGGGGATACCCGGGAGCAGTTCTTC CASQTGDTREQFF
TRBJ2-7 - 15 TRBV4-3 - TGCGCCAGCAGCCAAGGGCCGGGAGTCGGCTACGAGCAGTACTTC CASSQGPGVGYEQYF
TRBJ2-5 TRBD2 14 TRBV20-1 - TGCAGTGCCCAGGGGACTAGCGGGGACGAGACCCAGTACTTC CSAQGTSGDETQYF